The rows below give T cell receptor beta chains drawn from one sample of a study of cytomegalovirus exposure and HLA in healthy donors. Using immunoSEQ multiplex PCR, the repertoire was profiled, and TCRdb retains in-frame clones only, with some absent. The sample yields fewer than 150,000 clones, about 85% seen once. Material: PBMCs. All receptors derive from a man between 45 and 60 years old in good health and CMV-seronegative. CDR3s include the opening cysteine and the closing phenylalanine or tryptophan. A D gene is named only where the DNA matches it firmly. Size is omitted from some rows. Given values are once, few, many or a class for expanded clones.

v_call	j_call	clone_size	d_call	cdr3_nt	cdr3_aa
TRBV6-5	TRBJ2-2	few	TRBD1	TGTGCCAGCAGTTACTCCCGGGACAGGGGGTTCGGGGAGCTGTTTTTT	CASSYSRDRGFGELFF
TRBV5-5	TRBJ1-1	few	NA	TGTGCTTTACGCTGGCAGGGAGGTTTGGACACTGAAGCTTTCTTT	CALRWQGGLDTEAFF
TRBV4-1	TRBJ1-4	NA	TRBD1	TGCGCCAGCAGCTTAAGGGACAGGGATGTTGTGGGGACAACTAATGAAAAACTGTTTTTT	CASSLRDRDVVGTTNEKLFF
TRBV7-2	TRBJ1-1	NA	NA	TGTGCCAGCAACCAGCTTAGATTCCAGGGTATGAACACTGAAGCTTTCTTT	CASNQLRFQGMNTEAFF
TRBV10-2	TRBJ2-1	NA	NA	TGCGCCAGCAGCCCCACCACCGCAAATATCGGTGAGCAGTTCTTC	CASSPTTANIGEQFF
TRBV27	TRBJ1-6	NA	NA	TGTGCCAGCAGTTACTTGTCCTATAATTCACCCCTCCACTTT	CASSYLSYNSPLHF
TRBV7-3	TRBJ2-5	NA	TRBD2	TGTGCCAGCAGCCGTACTAGCGACGAGACCCAGTACTTC	CASSRTSDETQYF
TRBV4-3	TRBJ2-7	NA	TRBD2	TGCGCCAGCAGCCAAGATTTGACACAGTCGGGGGGTGTTTTCTACGAGCAGTACTTC	CASSQDLTQSGGVFYEQYF
TRBV7-2	TRBJ2-7	NA	TRBD2	TGTGCCAGCAGCTTAGGGACTAGAGAGTACGAGCAGTACTTC	CASSLGTREYEQYF
TRBV28	TRBJ1-5	NA	NA	TGTGCCAGCAGTTTATCGCAGGGCATCATGTCCCAGCATTTT	CASSLSQGIMSQHF
TRBV27	TRBJ2-3	once	TRBD2	TGTGCCAGCAGTCCGGGACTAGGTCTAGTTAGCACAGATACGCAGTATTTT	CASSPGLGLVSTDTQYF
TRBV9	TRBJ2-7	NA	NA	TGTGCCAGCAGCGTAGAGCCGGGGAGCTCCTACGAGCAGTACTTC	CASSVEPGSSYEQYF
TRBV7-8	TRBJ2-2	NA	TRBD2	TGTGCCAGCAGCTCCAGCGGGGGGGCAACCGGGGAGCTGTTTTTT	CASSSSGGATGELFF
TRBV6-5	TRBJ2-7	few	NA	TGTGCCAGCAGTTACGGGGAGGAGGGCTACGAGCAGTACTTC	CASSYGEEGYEQYF
TRBV10-3	TRBJ2-7	NA	NA	TGTGCCATCAGCGCCGGGGCAGGGGGGAGGGAGCAGTACTTC	CAISAGAGGREQYF
TRBV4-2	TRBJ2-5	few	NA	TGTGCCAGCAGCCAAGAAGGCGGGGTCCTTGTGACCCAGTACTTC	CASSQEGGVLVTQYF
TRBV2	TRBJ2-2	NA	NA	TGTGCCAGCAGTGGGGCCGCCACCGGGGAGCTGTTTTTT	CASSGAATGELFF
TRBV5-6	TRBJ2-5	NA	TRBD1	TGTGCCAGCAGCCCAGGGCCCTGGGACAGGAGCCAAGAGACCCAGTACTTC	CASSPGPWDRSQETQYF
TRBV7-3	TRBJ2-2	NA	TRBD2	TGTGCCAGCAGCCCCGGACTAGGTCCCTACGGCGGGGAGCTGTTTTTT	CASSPGLGPYGGELFF
TRBV25-1	TRBJ2-7	NA	NA	TGTGCCAGCAGTGAATCGCCTAGCAGAAGCTACGAGCAGTACTTC	CASSESPSRSYEQYF
TRBV5-1	TRBJ1-4	NA	NA	TGCGCCAGCAGCTTGGTTCGGCAGGGGTCGGGAGAAAAACTGTTTTTT	CASSLVRQGSGEKLFF
TRBV5-4	TRBJ2-1	few	TRBD1	TGTGCCAGCAGGCCAGGGGGATCTGGGTCCTACAATGAGCAGTTCTTC	CASRPGGSGSYNEQFF
TRBV7-9	TRBJ2-7	NA	NA	TGTGCCAGCAGCTCCCTCGACGAGCAGTACTTC	CASSSLDEQYF